The rows below give T cell receptor beta chains drawn from one sample of a study of neoadjuvant anti-PD-1 for oral cavity cancer. Sequencing used immunoSEQ multiplex PCR; TCRdb keeps in-frame clones, though not all of them. Here the sample spans tens of thousands of clones, roughly 77% being singletons. This material consisted of PBMCs, taken after nivolumab (anti-PD-1) treatment. These receptor sequences come from a person between 40 and 85 years old with oral cavity squamous cell carcinoma. Both conserved end residues are part of each CDR3. A D gene is named only where the DNA matches it firmly. Size is stated for part of the rows, as once, few or many counts, or as a class when the clone is expanded.

v_call: TRBV15; d_call: NA; j_call: TRBJ2-5; clone_size: NA; cdr3_nt: TGTGCCACCAGCAGAGCGGGCGACATTGAAGAGACCCAGTACTTC; cdr3_aa: CATSRAGDIEETQYF
v_call: TRBV27; d_call: NA; j_call: TRBJ2-1; clone_size: NA; cdr3_nt: TGTGCCAGCGGCCGGGACTGGGACAATGAGCAGTTCTTC; cdr3_aa: CASGRDWDNEQFF
v_call: TRBV19; d_call: TRBD1; j_call: TRBJ1-5; clone_size: NA; cdr3_nt: TGTGCCAGTACTCCCGGGACAGGGGGCGATCAGCCCCAGCATTTT; cdr3_aa: CASTPGTGGDQPQHF
v_call: TRBV20-1; d_call: NA; j_call: TRBJ1-3; clone_size: NA; cdr3_nt: TGCAGTGCCCACGGGGCGGACACCATATATTTT; cdr3_aa: CSAHGADTIYF
v_call: TRBV5-1; d_call: TRBD1; j_call: TRBJ2-6; clone_size: NA; cdr3_nt: TGCGCCAGCAGCTCGACGACAGGGGGAACCTCTGGGGCCAACGTCCTGACTTTC; cdr3_aa: CASSSTTGGTSGANVLTF
v_call: TRBV6-1; d_call: NA; j_call: TRBJ2-1; clone_size: NA; cdr3_nt: TGTGCCAGCAGTAGTTTGGAAACAGTATCGGGCGAGTTCTTC; cdr3_aa: CASSSLETVSGEFF
v_call: TRBV14; d_call: TRBD1; j_call: TRBJ1-1; clone_size: NA; cdr3_nt: TGTGCCAGCACCACAGGGGGCGCGTGGAAGACTGAAGCTTTCTTT; cdr3_aa: CASTTGGAWKTEAFF
v_call: TRBV7-9; d_call: TRBD2; j_call: TRBJ2-2; clone_size: NA; cdr3_nt: TGTGCCAGCAGCTCCTCCGCTAGCGGGTATCCCGGGGAGCTGTTTTTT; cdr3_aa: CASSSSASGYPGELFF
v_call: TRBV6-4; d_call: TRBD2; j_call: TRBJ2-5; clone_size: NA; cdr3_nt: TGTGCCAGCAGTGACTCGACTGGGGGAGGGAGGGTTCTTTCCTTCGAGACCCAGTACTTC; cdr3_aa: CASSDSTGGGRVLSFETQYF
v_call: TRBV7-9; d_call: NA; j_call: TRBJ1-6; clone_size: NA; cdr3_nt: TGTGCCAGCAGCTCACTTGCGGGAAATTCACCCCTCCACTTT; cdr3_aa: CASSSLAGNSPLHF
v_call: TRBV5-6; d_call: NA; j_call: TRBJ1-1; clone_size: NA; cdr3_nt: TGTGCCAGCAGCTGGGGGGGATTTGAAGCTTTCTTT; cdr3_aa: CASSWGGFEAFF
v_call: TRBV28; d_call: NA; j_call: TRBJ2-3; clone_size: once; cdr3_nt: TGTGCCAGCAAGGAGGGCCATACGCAGTATTTT; cdr3_aa: CASKEGHTQYF
v_call: TRBV9; d_call: TRBD1; j_call: TRBJ1-1; clone_size: NA; cdr3_nt: TGTGCCAGCAGCGTAGGACAGGGGAGTCGGACTGAAGCTTTCTTT; cdr3_aa: CASSVGQGSRTEAFF
v_call: TRBV25-1; d_call: NA; j_call: TRBJ2-7; clone_size: NA; cdr3_nt: TGTGCCAGCAGTGGACAGATCTCCGACGAGCAGTACTTC; cdr3_aa: CASSGQISDEQYF
v_call: TRBV13; d_call: NA; j_call: TRBJ2-5; clone_size: NA; cdr3_nt: TGTGCCAGCACGCCGGTCAGGGGGGGTGGTCAAGAGACCCAGTACTTC; cdr3_aa: CASTPVRGGGQETQYF
v_call: TRBV11-3; d_call: TRBD1; j_call: TRBJ1-5; clone_size: NA; cdr3_nt: TGTGCCAGCAGCTCCCGGGACAGGCGGACTTTAAATCAGCCCCAGCATTTT; cdr3_aa: CASSSRDRRTLNQPQHF
v_call: TRBV19; d_call: TRBD1; j_call: TRBJ1-2; clone_size: few; cdr3_nt: TGTGCCAGTAGTACGGGACAGCCCCCGAATGGCTACACCTTC; cdr3_aa: CASSTGQPPNGYTF
v_call: TRBV14; d_call: NA; j_call: TRBJ2-7; clone_size: NA; cdr3_nt: TGTGCCAGCAGCCACGGGCGTACCGGTTCTCCCTACGAGCAGTACTTC; cdr3_aa: CASSHGRTGSPYEQYF
v_call: TRBV5-1; d_call: NA; j_call: TRBJ2-7; clone_size: NA; cdr3_nt: TGCGCCAGCAGCCTGGAGGGCGGTTCCTACGAGCAGTACTTC; cdr3_aa: CASSLEGGSYEQYF
v_call: TRBV19; d_call: TRBD2; j_call: TRBJ2-3; clone_size: NA; cdr3_nt: TGTGCCAGTAGACTAGCGGGGGGCCCGGGCGATACGCAGTATTTT; cdr3_aa: CASRLAGGPGDTQYF
v_call: TRBV10-1; d_call: TRBD2; j_call: TRBJ2-1; clone_size: few; cdr3_nt: TGCGCCAGCGGGACTAGCGGGGGGGCTGAGCAGTTCTTC; cdr3_aa: CASGTSGGAEQFF
v_call: TRBV7-8; d_call: NA; j_call: TRBJ1-2; clone_size: NA; cdr3_nt: TGTGCCAGCAGCGCCCGGGAGGGGGGGGATGGCTACACCTTC; cdr3_aa: CASSAREGGDGYTF
v_call: TRBV7-2; d_call: NA; j_call: TRBJ2-7; clone_size: NA; cdr3_nt: TGTGCCAGCAGCTTGGCTGCTCAGTACGAGCAGTACTTC; cdr3_aa: CASSLAAQYEQYF
v_call: TRBV6-6; d_call: TRBD1; j_call: TRBJ1-1; clone_size: NA; cdr3_nt: TGTGCCAGCCTGCGGGACAGGGGGCGGAACACTGAAGCTTTCTTT; cdr3_aa: CASLRDRGRNTEAFF
v_call: TRBV6-5; d_call: TRBD1; j_call: TRBJ2-2; clone_size: NA; cdr3_nt: TGTGCCAGCTTGACAGGGGGCACCGGGGAGCTGTTTTTT; cdr3_aa: CASLTGGTGELFF
v_call: TRBV29-1; d_call: TRBD1; j_call: TRBJ2-5; clone_size: NA; cdr3_nt: TGCAGCGCCCTGACAGGGGTGGAGACCCAGTACTTC; cdr3_aa: CSALTGVETQYF
v_call: TRBV6-6; d_call: NA; j_call: TRBJ2-7; clone_size: NA; cdr3_nt: TGTGCCAGCAGACTACAGGGAACCTACGAGCAGTACTTC; cdr3_aa: CASRLQGTYEQYF
v_call: TRBV5-6; d_call: TRBD1; j_call: TRBJ2-6; clone_size: NA; cdr3_nt: TGTGCCAGCAGGCGGGACAGGGGAACCTCTGGGGCCAACGTCCTGACTTTC; cdr3_aa: CASRRDRGTSGANVLTF
v_call: TRBV6-1; d_call: NA; j_call: TRBJ1-1; clone_size: NA; cdr3_nt: TGTGCCAGCAGTGAAGAATCAGGGTCCGAAGCTTTCTTT; cdr3_aa: CASSEESGSEAFF
v_call: TRBV6-1; d_call: TRBD2; j_call: TRBJ2-3; clone_size: NA; cdr3_nt: TGTGCCACCAACTTAGCGGGGGGCCCAGATACGCAGTATTTT; cdr3_aa: CATNLAGGPDTQYF
v_call: TRBV10-3; d_call: NA; j_call: TRBJ1-5; clone_size: once; cdr3_nt: TGTGCCATCAGTGAGTCGAGTGGGGCCGGTCAGCCCCAGCATTTT; cdr3_aa: CAISESSGAGQPQHF
v_call: TRBV27; d_call: TRBD1; j_call: TRBJ1-2; clone_size: NA; cdr3_nt: TGTGCCAGCAGTTTAACAGGGGGCGCGGATGGCTACACCTTC; cdr3_aa: CASSLTGGADGYTF
v_call: TRBV4-1; d_call: NA; j_call: TRBJ2-1; clone_size: NA; cdr3_nt: TGCGCCAGCAGCCGCGACGGGGACAATGAGCAGTTCTTC; cdr3_aa: CASSRDGDNEQFF